This T cell receptor beta chain was identified in a study of T cells in women clearing cervical HPV infection. Whole-study context: Controls gave blood once infection was undetectable; cases at lesion identification.

Using immunoSEQ multiplex PCR, the repertoire was profiled, and TCRdb retains in-frame clones only, with some absent. The sample table includes about 14,000 clones. The clonotype comes from a woman between 18 and 75 years old with a cervical HPV16 infection that either progressed to CIN3+ or cleared (not recorded which). Sequencing was done on a sample of blood buffy coat.

The CDR3 protein is CASSLDNDYTF. The sequenced part of the CDR3 DNA is TGTGCCAGCTCACTTGACAATGAC. The V call is TRBV18, the J call TRBJ1-2, with unresolved D. From the germline J gene comes the end of the CDR3, since the read stops 3 residues before it. Germline assignment: CDR1 KGHSH and CDR2 LQKENI. The CDR3 runs to 11 residues.